The 17 T cell receptor beta chains listed next were all sequenced from one sample in a study of post-analysis software for immune sequencing data. Broader study findings: The study found TRBV5-6, TRBV5-1 and TRBV20-1 among five or six TRBV segments more frequent in patients than controls.

These receptors' antigens are unknown. The authors incorporated unique molecular identifiers into the TCR beta cDNA libraries. TCRdb reprocessed the PCR reads with MiXCR, giving one entry per CDR3 protein. Among hundreds of thousands of distinct CDR3 sequences listed, approximately 59% were seen once. Specimen: blood. The receptors here all came from a girl aged 2-10 years with multiple sclerosis.

The sample holds a few counts of this clonotype. This chain uses TRBV7-2 with TRBJ2-7; no reliable D call. V was pared by 4 bases and J by 4 bases, with 11 bases between. CDR3 length: 13 residues. Looked up from germline, CDR1 is SGHTA and CDR2 is FQGNSA. The CDR3 DNA reads TGTGCCAGCAGCTCCGGTTCGGGTTACGAGCAGTACTTC. Protein sequence: CASSSGSGYEQYF. The variable domain in full, completed from reference TRBV7-2 and TRBJ2-7, reads GAGVSQSPSNKVTEKGKDVELRCDPISGHTALYWYRQSLGQGLEFLIYFQGNSAPDKSGLPSDRFSAERTGGSVSTLTIQRTQQEDSAVYLCASSSGSGYEQYFGPGTRLTVT.

The chain couples TRBV10-3 to TRBJ2-7, with D perhaps TRBD2 (5 bases). CDR3 length: 13 residues. The V and J ends lost 2 bases and 1 base respectively, with 6 bases between them. Germline CDR1 reads ENHRY; CDR2 reads SYGVKD. The CDR3 DNA sequence: TGTGCCATCAGTGAGAGGAGGTCCTACGAGCAGTACTTC. This translates into CAISERRSYEQYF.

V usage is TRBV12-3 or TRBV12-4 and J usage is TRBJ2-1; TRBD2 might be the D (5 bases). CDR3 length equals 14 residues. V was shortened by 6 bases and J by 3 bases, with 12 bases between the two germline ends. In DNA, the CDR3 is TGTGCCAGCAGAGTTTCGGGGTACTACAATGAGCAGTTCTTC. It yields the protein CASRVSGYYNEQFF.

The chain joins TRBV27 to TRBJ2-7; 9 bases are shared with TRBD1. TRBJ2-5 explains the end of the DNA better; the J call may be wrong. This CDR3 is 14 amino acids long. Germline V lookup: CDR1 MNHEY, CDR2 SMNVEV (reference sequence). The CDR3 DNA sequence: TGTGCCAGCAGTCCCTGGGACAGGGTAGAGACCCAGTACTTC. It translates to CASSPWDRVETQYF.

The rearrangement links TRBV29-1 to TRBJ1-1; 10 nucleotides agree with TRBD1. Germline V lookup: CDR1 SQVTM, CDR2 ANQGSEA. J was trimmed by 4 bases and V by 7 bases; bases with no gene match: 6. This CDR3 has 13 amino acids. CDR3 nucleotides: TGCAGCGCCACCCGGGACAGGGGCACTGAAGCTTTCTTT. Amino acid sequence: CSATRDRGTEAFF.

This chain joins TRBV27 and TRBJ2-7; TRBD2 aligns across 11 bases. The ends lost 7 bases at V and 7 bases at J; junction bases unmatched: 15. Germline CDR1 reads MNHEY; CDR2 reads SMNVEV (reference sequence). The CDR3 is 16 residues long. The DNA for the CDR3 is TGTGCCAGCACTTGGGGCGTAGCGGGAGGGCCGGGTGAGCAGTACTTC. It is translated as CASTWGVAGGPGEQYF.

This clonotype was picked up a small number of times. The V gene is TRBV20-1, the J gene TRBJ2-5; perhaps TRBD2 as D (5 bases). The ends were cut back, 0 bases at V and 4 bases at J, with 12 bases in the middle. This CDR3 contains 14 residues. From germline, CDR1 is DFQATT and CDR2 SNEGSKA (reference sequence). CDR3 loop: CSARDLARVETQYF. The CDR3 coding sequence is TGCAGTGCTAGAGATCTAGCACGGGTAGAGACCCAGTACTTC.

The sample holds a few counts of this clonotype. This CDR3 reads CASSLTGISYEQYF. As DNA, the CDR3 is TGTGCCAGCAGTTTGACGGGAATATCCTACGAGCAGTACTTC. The chain couples TRBV12-3 or TRBV12-4 to TRBJ2-7, with D tentatively TRBD2 (5 bases). There are 14 residues in the CDR3. V was trimmed by 3 bases and J by 1 base, leaving 10 bases between them.

The sample holds a few counts of this clonotype. The chain couples TRBV9 to TRBJ2-4; D is perhaps TRBD1 (6 bases). The end of the DNA fits TRBJ2-7 better, so the J call may be wrong. Germline CDR1 reads SGDLS; CDR2 reads YYNGEE. This CDR3 comprises 14 residues. The CDR3 sequence is CASSETGRSGEQYF. The CDR3, as DNA: TGTGCCAGCAGCGAAACAGGGCGCTCAGGCGAGCAGTACTTC.

As to this clonotype: Germline and junction disagree at one end, which may indicate a read error. The V gene is TRBV7-2, the J gene TRBJ2-1; D is ambiguous. Looked up from germline, CDR1 is SGHTA and CDR2 is FQGNSA. The CDR3 runs to 13 residues. DNA for the CDR3: TGTGCCAGCAGCCGTCTTACTTACACTGAGCAGTTCTTC. Protein sequence: CASSRLTYTEQFF.

The gene calls are TRBV29-1 and TRBJ2-4; D is ambiguous. Trimming removed 4 bases at V and 1 base at J, with 11 bases between. This CDR3 spans 14 amino acids. The germline CDR1 and CDR2 sequences are SQVTM and ANQGSEA. The CDR3 loop reads CSVVRDPAKNIQYF. The DNA of the CDR3 is TGCAGCGTTGTAAGGGATCCGGCCAAAAACATTCAGTACTTC.

The V gene is TRBV6-2 or TRBV6-3, the J gene TRBJ2-4; the match to TRBD2 covers 16 bases. The J call is doubtful: the DNA matches TRBJ2-7 better. The germline CDR1 and CDR2 sequences are MNHEY and SVGEGT. The CDR3 has 17 residues. The CDR3 region has the DNA TGTGCCAGCAGAAAAGGGACTAGCGGGAGGGGTCTCTACGAGCAGTACTTC. Protein: CASRKGTSGRGLYEQYF.

V usage is TRBV7-2 and J usage is TRBJ2-1; D gene unclear. There are 13 residues in the CDR3. The germline gives CDR1 SGHTA, CDR2 FQGNSA. Trimming cost V 1 base and J 8 bases, with 9 bases left between them. CDR3 coding DNA: TGTGCCAGCAGCTTAGATGTCCCCGATGAGCAGTTCTTC. It is translated as CASSLDVPDEQFF.

CDR3 loop: CASSSQGGLEKLFF. In DNA, the CDR3 is TGTGCCAGCAGCTCGCAGGGGGGTCTTGAAAAACTGTTTTTT. The chain employs TRBV7-2 and TRBJ1-4; 7 nucleotides line up with TRBD1. Germline-derived CDR1 and CDR2 are SGHTA and FQGNSA. This CDR3 region has 14 residues. V was clipped by 4 bases and J by 7 bases; unmatched bases: 6. The full variable domain, its missing parts supplied by reference TRBV7-2 and TRBJ1-4, is GAGVSQSPSNKVTEKGKDVELRCDPISGHTALYWYRQSLGQGLEFLIYFQGNSAPDKSGLPSDRFSAERTGGSVSTLTIQRTQQEDSAVYLCASSSQGGLEKLFFGSGTQLSVL.

The chain couples TRBV7-2 to TRBJ2-3; 7 nucleotides match TRBD2. Unmatched junction bases numbered 18, after V lost 8 bases and J lost 4 bases. From germline, CDR1 is SGHTA and CDR2 FQGNSA. There are 17 residues in the CDR3. The CDR3 sequence is CASGLGGVGDPSDTQYF. For the CDR3, the DNA is TGTGCCAGCGGCCTGGGGGGGGTAGGAGACCCATCAGATACGCAGTATTTT.

This clonotype was seen a single time. The chain combines TRBV20-1 with TRBJ1-6, with 9 bases identical to TRBD1. Germline CDR1 is DFQATT and CDR2 is SNEGSKA (reference sequence). After removal of 6 bases from V and 7 bases from J, the junction contained 7 bases not matched to a gene. CDR3 length equals 14 residues. The CDR3 bases are TGCAGTGCCACAGGGGGCCGCGTGAATTCACCCCTCCACTTT. It codes for CSATGGRVNSPLHF.

The gene calls are TRBV29-1 and TRBJ2-3; D might be TRBD2 (5 bases). Per the germline V gene, CDR1 is SQVTM and CDR2 is ANQGSEA. V dropped 1 base and J dropped 2 bases, with 10 bases sitting between them. CDR3 length: 14 amino acids. Here the CDR3 reads CSVEGSGFTDTQYF. CDR3 in DNA: TGCAGCGTTGAAGGGTCGGGATTCACAGATACGCAGTATTTT.